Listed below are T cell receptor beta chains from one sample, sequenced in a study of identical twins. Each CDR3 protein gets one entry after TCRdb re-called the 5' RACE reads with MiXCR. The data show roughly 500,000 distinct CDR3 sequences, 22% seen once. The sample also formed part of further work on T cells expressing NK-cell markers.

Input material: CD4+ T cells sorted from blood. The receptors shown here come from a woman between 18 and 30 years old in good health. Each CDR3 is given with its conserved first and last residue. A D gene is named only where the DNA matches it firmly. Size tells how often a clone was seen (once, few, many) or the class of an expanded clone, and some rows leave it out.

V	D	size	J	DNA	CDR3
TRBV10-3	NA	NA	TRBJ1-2	TGTGCCATCAGTGAAGGATCGGGAGGCTACACCTTC	CAISEGSGGYTF
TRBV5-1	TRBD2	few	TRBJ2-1	TGCGCCAGCACCTTCGGGGGAGGGTTGGGCAATGAGCAGTTCTTC	CASTFGGGLGNEQFF
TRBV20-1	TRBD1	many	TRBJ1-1	TGCAGTGCTAGAGCCCACAGACAGGGGAACACTGAAGCTTTCTTT	CSARAHRQGNTEAFF
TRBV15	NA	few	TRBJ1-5	TGTGCCACCAGCAGAGATGTCCGGGGTAGCGGCCAGCCCCAGCATTTT	CATSRDVRGSGQPQHF
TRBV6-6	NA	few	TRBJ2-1	TGTGCCAGCAAGTCCCTGAACAATGAGCAGTTCTTC	CASKSLNNEQFF
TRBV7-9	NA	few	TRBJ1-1	TGTGCCAGCAGCTTAACGAGCACTGAAGCTTTCTTT	CASSLTSTEAFF
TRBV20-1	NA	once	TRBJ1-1	TGCAGTAAATTGGGGACCACTGAAGCTTTCTTT	CSKLGTTEAFF
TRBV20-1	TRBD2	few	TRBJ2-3	TGCAGTGCAGCGCGTCTAGCGGGCACAGATACGCAGTATTTT	CSAARLAGTDTQYF
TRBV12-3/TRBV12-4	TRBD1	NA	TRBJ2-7	TGTGCCAGCACCCAGGGGGACAGGGGCTACGAGCAGTACTTC	CASTQGDRGYEQYF
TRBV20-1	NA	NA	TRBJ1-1	TGCAGTGCTAGCGGTCCGAGGGACACTGAAGCTTTCTTT	CSASGPRDTEAFF
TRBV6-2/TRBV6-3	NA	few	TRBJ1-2	TGTGCCAGCAGTTACGTCCGAGACGGCTACACCTTC	CASSYVRDGYTF
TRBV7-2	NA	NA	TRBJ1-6	TGTGCCAGCAGCCCGACAGACTATAATTCACCCCTCCACTTT	CASSPTDYNSPLHF
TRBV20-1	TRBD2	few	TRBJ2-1	TGCAGTGCTAAAATTCCGGGACTAGCGGGTGTCAATGAGCAGTTCTTC	CSAKIPGLAGVNEQFF
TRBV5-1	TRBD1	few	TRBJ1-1	TGCGCCAGCAGCGGAGGACAGGGAGGTGAAGCTTTCTTT	CASSGGQGGEAFF
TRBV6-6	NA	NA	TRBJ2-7	TGTGCCAGCAGTTACTCTAACCACGAGCAGTACTTC	CASSYSNHEQYF
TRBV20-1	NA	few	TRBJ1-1	TGCAGTGTACCACCGGGGGCCAAGGGCACTGAAGCTTTCTTT	CSVPPGAKGTEAFF
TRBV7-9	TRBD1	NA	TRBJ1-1	TGTGCCAGCAGCTTAGGGGACAGGGGGTTCTTT	CASSLGDRGFF
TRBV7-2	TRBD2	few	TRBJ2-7	TGTGCCAGCTCTCGGCTAGCGGGCTCCTACGAGCAGTACTTC	CASSRLAGSYEQYF
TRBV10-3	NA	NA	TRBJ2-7	TGTGCCATCAGTGTTGGCGGTTCCAGCAACGAGCAGTACTTC	CAISVGGSSNEQYF
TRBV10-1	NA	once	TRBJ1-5	TGCGCCAGCAGTGAGTCGGGGCAGCCCCAGCATTTT	CASSESGQPQHF
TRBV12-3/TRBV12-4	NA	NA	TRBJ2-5	TGTGCCAGCAGTCCTCAGACACACCAAGAGACCCAGTACTTC	CASSPQTHQETQYF
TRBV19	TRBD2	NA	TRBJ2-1	TGTGCCACCGTGAGAAGCGGGAGCTCCTACAATGAGCAGTTCTTC	CATVRSGSSYNEQFF
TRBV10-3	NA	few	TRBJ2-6	TGTGCCATCAGTGACGGGCAGGGAGTAGCCAACGTCCTGACTTTC	CAISDGQGVANVLTF
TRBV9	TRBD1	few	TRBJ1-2	TGTGCCAGCAGCGTAGCGGAGGGGGCGTATGGCTACACCTTC	CASSVAEGAYGYTF
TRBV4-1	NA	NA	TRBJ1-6	TGCGCCAGCAGCGCCGTGGACCGGGACTTCGCACCCCTCCACTTT	CASSAVDRDFAPLHF
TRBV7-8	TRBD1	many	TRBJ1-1	TGTGCCAGCAGCTTAGCGCGGGACAGGAACACTGAAGCTTTCTTT	CASSLARDRNTEAFF
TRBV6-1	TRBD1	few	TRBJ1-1	TGTGCCAGTGCGGGACAGTGGACTTTAAACACTGAAGCTTTCTTT	CASAGQWTLNTEAFF
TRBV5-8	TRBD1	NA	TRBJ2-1	TGTGCCAGCAGCCCTGAGACAGGGAGTTCCTCCTACAATGAGCAGTTCTTC	CASSPETGSSSYNEQFF
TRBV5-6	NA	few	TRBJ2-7	TGTGCCAGCAGCTTGCGGGGCGGGAACTCCTACGAGCAGTACTTC	CASSLRGGNSYEQYF
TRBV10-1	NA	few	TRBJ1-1	TGCGCCAGCAGTGAAAACCCCCAGGGAAACACTGAAGCTTTCTTT	CASSENPQGNTEAFF
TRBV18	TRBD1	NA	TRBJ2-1	TGTGCCAGCTCACCCCCAGGGGGCGGGGCCTACAATGAGCAGTTCTTC	CASSPPGGGAYNEQFF
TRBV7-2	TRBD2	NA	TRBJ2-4	TGTGCCAGCAGCCCGGTAGCGGGAGCCAGGTCCAAAAACATTCAGTACTTC	CASSPVAGARSKNIQYF
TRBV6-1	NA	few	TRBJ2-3	TGTGCCAGCAAGTACCAGGGGGGAACAGATACGCAGTATTTT	CASKYQGGTDTQYF
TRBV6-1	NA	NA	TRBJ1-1	TGTGCCTCCATGCCGGGGGCGGGGAGCACTGAAGCTTTCTTT	CASMPGAGSTEAFF
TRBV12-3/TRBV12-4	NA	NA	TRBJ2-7	TGTGCCAGCAGTCCATTAGTCTGGGAGCAGTACTTC	CASSPLVWEQYF
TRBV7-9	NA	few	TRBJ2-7	TGTGCCAGCAGTACCCTTAACGAGCAGTACTTC	CASSTLNEQYF
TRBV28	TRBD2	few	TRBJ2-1	TGTGCCAGCAGTCCTCCGGGACTAGCGGTCTACAATGAGCAGTTCTTC	CASSPPGLAVYNEQFF
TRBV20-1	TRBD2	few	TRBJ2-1	TGCAGTGCTACTTCTAGCGGGGGGAAAAATGAGCAGTTCTTC	CSATSSGGKNEQFF
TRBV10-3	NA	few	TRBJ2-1	TGTGCCGCAGGGCGCGGCGATGAGCAGTTCTTC	CAAGRGDEQFF
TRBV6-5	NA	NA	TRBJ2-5	TGTGCCAGCAGTTACGAAGATGGGACTCAGTACTTC	CASSYEDGTQYF
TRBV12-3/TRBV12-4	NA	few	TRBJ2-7	TGTGCCAGCAGAGTCAGGGGGCGGGGGGAGCAGTACTTC	CASRVRGRGEQYF
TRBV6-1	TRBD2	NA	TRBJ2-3	TGTGCCAGCAGTCCTCTGACGGGGGGGCCCGGCACAGATACGCAGTATTTT	CASSPLTGGPGTDTQYF
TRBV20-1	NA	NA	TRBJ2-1	TGCAGTGCCAAAGGATTGGCGAATGAGCAGTTCTTC	CSAKGLANEQFF
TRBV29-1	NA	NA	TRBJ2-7	TGCAGCGTTGAGGGAGACTCCTACGAGCAGTACTTC	CSVEGDSYEQYF
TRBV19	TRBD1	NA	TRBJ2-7	TGTGCCAGTAGAAAATACCGGGACAGCTCCTACGAGCAGTACTTC	CASRKYRDSSYEQYF
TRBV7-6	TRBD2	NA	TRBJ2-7	TGTGCCAGCAGCTTAGACGGCCCTAGCGGGAGTGGCTACGAGCAGTACTTC	CASSLDGPSGSGYEQYF
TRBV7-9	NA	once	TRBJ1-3	TGTGCTATAGACAGGTCTGGGGACACCATATATTTT	CAIDRSGDTIYF